These 21 T cell receptor beta chains were sequenced from one sample in a study of blood T cell repertoires in COVID-19. Produced via immunoSEQ multiplex PCR; TCRdb's table is partial and in-frame only. The table shows about 52,000 clones, with about 81% occurring only once. Sequencing was carried out using peripheral blood. The source is an elderly woman with COVID-19, enrolled during active disease.

The chain combines TRBV12-3 or TRBV12-4 with TRBJ1-1; D gene ambiguous. CDR3 size: 13 residues. Trimming took off 1 base at V and 7 bases at J, with 10 bases between the two ends. CDR3 bases: TGTGCCAGCAGTTTAGGAGGTGGCGGTGAAGCTTTCTTT. As protein: CASSLGGGGEAFF.

J is TRBJ2-7 and V is TRBV29-1; 11 bases map to TRBD2. The CDR3 consists of 12 residues. The germline gives CDR1 SQVTM, CDR2 ANQGSEA. V lost 7 bases to trimming and J lost 3 bases; unmatched junction nucleotides: 2. The CDR3 coding sequence is TGCAGCGCTACTAGCGGGAGCTACGAGCAGTACTTC. It encodes CSATSGSYEQYF.

This clone was recorded only once. The chain has TRBV5-1 and TRBJ2-5, with D unclear. The CDR3 sequence is 15 residues long. V lost 4 bases to trimming and J lost 1 base, with 14 bases between them. Germline CDR1 and CDR2: SGHRS and YFSETQ. The CDR3 sequence: CASSRVPPPQETQYF. In DNA form, the CDR3 reads TGCGCCAGCAGCCGGGTCCCCCCGCCCCAAGAGACCCAGTACTTC.

The chain combines TRBV4-1 with TRBJ1-1; TRBD1 matches at 7 bases. CDR3 size: 14 residues. The V segment lost 1 base and the J segment 5 bases; nucleotides outside the gene matches: 4. The germline V gene encodes CDR1 MGHRA and CDR2 YSYEKL. In DNA form, the CDR3 reads TGCGCCAGCAGCCAAGGAACGGACAGGACTGAAGCTTTCTTT. Translation: CASSQGTDRTEAFF.

V is TRBV23-1 and J is TRBJ1-6; D uncertain. TRBV23-1 is filed as an ORF, its function uncertain. V gave up 4 bases and J gave up 5 bases, with 12 bases separating them. CDR3 length: 15 residues. The CDR3 here is CASSRRGPNNSPLHF. The CDR3 DNA follows: TGCGCCAGCAGTCGGCGGGGTCCGAATAATTCACCCCTCCACTTT.

V usage is TRBV6-1 and J usage is TRBJ2-7, with TRBD1 matching 7 bases. Germline values: CDR1 MNHNS, CDR2 SASEGT. V shed 5 bases and J 3 bases; nucleotides not matched to a gene: 1. This CDR3 is built from 12 residues. CDR3: CASSSGGYEQYF. The CDR3 DNA follows: TGTGCCAGCAGTTCAGGGGGCTACGAGCAGTACTTC.

The rearrangement links TRBV5-1 to TRBJ2-3, with D tentatively TRBD2 (6 bases). The CDR3 is 16 amino acids. Germline CDR1 and CDR2: SGHRS and YFSETQ. Trimming shortened V by 0 bases and J by 1 base, and 12 bases separated the two germline ends. Here the CDR3 reads CASSLDGRGRTDTQYF. The CDR3 DNA reads TGCGCCAGCAGCTTGGATGGGCGGGGCCGCACAGATACGCAGTATTTT.

The chain couples TRBV10-3 to TRBJ2-1, with 9 bases identical to TRBD2. J gave up 8 bases and V 6 bases, and 8 bases lay outside the gene matches. CDR1 and CDR2 from the germline V gene are ENHRY and SYGVKD. The CDR3 totals 14 residues. CDR3 sequence reads: CAISVAGVGYEQFF. CDR3 DNA: TGTGCCATCAGCGTAGCGGGAGTCGGTTATGAGCAGTTCTTC.

This chain uses TRBV2 with TRBJ2-2, with D possibly matching TRBD1 (6 bases). This CDR3 spans 14 amino acids. Trimming left V 6 bases short and J 7 bases short, with 15 bases between. From germline, CDR1 is SNHLY and CDR2 FYNNEI. CDR3 residues: CASRPGAAGGELFF. CDR3 nucleotide sequence: TGTGCCAGCAGACCAGGGGCGGCAGGCGGGGAGCTGTTTTTT.

V usage is TRBV28 and J usage is TRBJ2-4; D is perhaps TRBD2 (6 bases). V lost 3 bases, J lost 6 bases, and 15 bases lay in between. Germline V gives CDR1 MDHEN, CDR2 SYDVKM. The CDR3 extends over 15 amino acids. The CDR3 DNA reads TGTGCCAGCAGTTTCCTGGTCGGGGGTAGAAACATTCAGTACTTC. This translates into CASSFLVGGRNIQYF.

V gene TRBV6-5 combines with J gene TRBJ1-5; D is perhaps TRBD1 (6 bases). Germline CDR1 MNHEY, CDR2 SVGAGI. The CDR3 runs 14 residues. V shed 8 bases and J shed 6 bases, with 17 bases lying between them. As DNA, the CDR3 is TGTGCCAGCGAGGGATTACAGGGCGGTCAGCCCCAGCATTTT. This sequence encodes CASEGLQGGQPQHF.

V usage is TRBV5-4 and J usage is TRBJ2-7; perhaps TRBD1 as D (6 bases). With 2 bases removed from V and 3 bases from J, the gap between germline ends came to 9 bases. The CDR3 has 13 amino acids. Germline V gene lookup returns CDR1 SGHNT and CDR2 YYREEE (reference sequence). The CDR3 DNA is TGTGCCAGCAGCTTCCACAGGGTCTACGAGCAGTACTTC. Protein product: CASSFHRVYEQYF.

J is TRBJ2-7 and V is TRBV27; TRBD2 matches 9 bases. CDR1 and CDR2 from the germline V gene are MNHEY and SMNVEV (reference sequence). CDR3 size: 15 residues. V shed 6 bases, J shed 6 bases, and the junction held 12 bases outside the gene matches. CDR3 loop: CASRGSGSSGGEQYF. The CDR3 nucleotides read TGTGCCAGCAGGGGTAGCGGGAGCAGTGGAGGCGAGCAGTACTTC.

V is TRBV27 and J is TRBJ2-3; 12 bases are shared with TRBD2. Germline V gene sequence: CDR1 MNHEY, CDR2 SMNVEV (reference sequence). J lost 5 bases, V lost 0 bases, and 6 bases had no gene match. This CDR3 region has 17 residues. The CDR3 region is CASSLSGTSGRKDTQYF. CDR3 nucleotide sequence: TGTGCCAGCAGTTTATCGGGCACTAGCGGGAGGAAAGATACGCAGTATTTT.

This chain's CDR3 is CASSKGGNQPQHF. The CDR3 nucleotides are TGTGCCAGCAGCAAGGGAGGCAATCAGCCCCAGCATTTT. This sequence joins TRBV12-3 or TRBV12-4 and TRBJ1-5; no firm D call. V lost 6 bases, J lost 2 bases, and 8 bases lay in between. CDR3 size: 13 residues.

V and J are TRBV19 and TRBJ2-2; 7 positions match TRBD1. Germline lookup yields CDR1 LNHDA and CDR2 SQIVND (reference sequence). Losses at the gene ends were 3 bases for V and 5 bases for J; bases not matched to a gene: 3. The CDR3 is 14 residues long. The CDR3 sequence is CASSIPGGTGELFF. CDR3 nucleotide sequence: TGTGCCAGTAGTATCCCAGGGGGTACCGGGGAGCTGTTTTTT.

The V call is TRBV27, the J call TRBJ2-7; 7 nucleotides agree with TRBD1. The CDR3 extends over 15 amino acids. Germline-derived CDR1 and CDR2 are MNHEY and SMNVEV (reference sequence). The V gene end was trimmed by 3 bases and the J gene end by 0 bases; junction bases not matched to a gene: 5. CDR3 region: CASSFSGQISYEQYF. The CDR3 bases are TGTGCCAGCAGTTTTTCGGGACAGATCTCCTACGAGCAGTACTTC.

This clone was counted once. The chain uses TRBV7-8 and TRBJ1-2; D remains unclear. This CDR3 contains 12 residues. Deletions cut 5 bases from V and 6 bases from J, with 10 bases between. Germline V gene sequence: CDR1 SGHVS, CDR2 FQNEAQ. The CDR3 is CASSLDWNGYTF. The CDR3 DNA follows: TGTGCCAGCAGCCTCGACTGGAATGGCTACACCTTC.

This chain joins TRBV14 and TRBJ1-2; 7 positions agree with TRBD1. This CDR3 spans 14 amino acids. Per the germline V gene, CDR1 is SGHDN and CDR2 is FVKESK. The ends lost 7 bases at V and 5 bases at J; junction bases unmatched: 10. CDR3 coding DNA: TGTGCCAGCAACCGGGACAGCCGACTTTATGGCTACACCTTC. It encodes CASNRDSRLYGYTF.

This clone has ten or more counts. The gene calls are TRBV5-6 and TRBJ1-6, with D possibly TRBD1 on 6 matching bases. The germline V and J ends were trimmed by 0 bases and 10 bases, with 11 bases remaining between them. The germline CDR1 and CDR2 sequences are SGHDT and YYEEEE. The CDR3 loop spans 14 amino acids. The DNA for the CDR3 is TGTGCCAGCAGCTTGGTGGGGGCGCGGTCACCCCTCCACTTT. Translation: CASSLVGARSPLHF.

CDR3 amino acids: CASSNSRIGTDTQYF. In DNA form, the CDR3 reads TGTGCCAGCAGCAATAGTAGAATCGGCACAGATACGCAGTATTTT. The gene calls are TRBV28 and TRBJ2-3; D is undetermined. Per the germline V gene, CDR1 is MDHEN and CDR2 is SYDVKM. Trimming shortened V by 6 bases and J by 1 base, and 14 bases separated the two germline ends. This CDR3 comprises 15 residues.